The rows below give T cell receptor beta chains drawn from one sample of a study of TIL therapy for anti-PD-1-resistant metastatic lung cancer. Only in-frame clones appear in the TCRdb table, and some are missing; sequencing was by immunoSEQ multiplex PCR. The table lists 35,000 or so clones, roughly 70% of them singletons. The starting material was blood, obtained at baseline. Source of these receptors: a person aged 25-85 years with non-small cell lung cancer. The CDR3 runs from the conserved cysteine through the conserved F or W. A D gene is named only where the DNA matches it firmly. Size is omitted from some rows. Given values are once, few, many or a class for expanded clones.

D: .; V: TRBV19; size: .; J: TRBJ1-5; DNA: TGTGCCAGTAGTATACAGGGTGGCAATCAGCCCCAGCATTTT; CDR3: CASSIQGGNQPQHF
D: TRBD2; V: TRBV11-2; size: .; J: TRBJ2-1; DNA: TGTGCCAGCAGCTGGCTAGCGGGATACAATGAGCAGTTCTTC; CDR3: CASSWLAGYNEQFF
D: .; V: TRBV28; size: .; J: TRBJ2-7; DNA: TGTGCCAGTCAAAAGCCTCACAGGGTCTTAAGCTCCTACGAGCAGTACTTC; CDR3: CASQKPHRVLSSYEQYF
D: .; V: TRBV28; size: .; J: TRBJ1-3; DNA: TGTGCCAGCAGGGTGGAAAACACCATATATTTT; CDR3: CASRVENTIYF
D: TRBD1; V: TRBV5-1; size: .; J: TRBJ2-7; DNA: TGCGCCAGCAGCTTGGAGGGGACAGGTTACGAGCAGTACTTC; CDR3: CASSLEGTGYEQYF
D: .; V: TRBV5-1; size: .; J: TRBJ2-5; DNA: TGCGCCAGCAGCTTGGTAACCGGGGAGACCCAGTACTTC; CDR3: CASSLVTGETQYF
D: .; V: TRBV4-2; size: .; J: TRBJ1-1; DNA: TGTGCCAGCAGCCAAGTCCCGCAGGGGTGGACTGAAGCTTTCTTT; CDR3: CASSQVPQGWTEAFF
D: TRBD2; V: TRBV28; size: .; J: TRBJ2-3; DNA: TGTGCCAGCAGTTTATCACTAGCGGGCCTAACAGATACGCAGTATTTT; CDR3: CASSLSLAGLTDTQYF
D: .; V: TRBV28; size: few; J: TRBJ2-3; DNA: TGTGCCAGCAGTCCCCCTATCCATACGCAGTATTTT; CDR3: CASSPPIHTQYF
D: TRBD2; V: TRBV7-2; size: .; J: TRBJ2-5; DNA: TGTGCCAGCAGCTTAAGAGGTGCTAGCGGTTTCTCAGAGACCCAGTACTTC; CDR3: CASSLRGASGFSETQYF
D: TRBD2; V: TRBV28; size: .; J: TRBJ2-7; DNA: TGTGCCAGCACCCAATTGGGGGTAGCGGGGGGAGTCTACTTC; CDR3: CASTQLGVAGGVYF
D: .; V: TRBV28; size: .; J: TRBJ1-3; DNA: TGTGCCAGCAGTTTCGGCCGGAGCTCTGGAAACACCATATATTTT; CDR3: CASSFGRSSGNTIYF